This TCR beta chain was sequenced in a study of blood T cell repertoires in COVID-19 (dated by TCRdb to about 2020). Regarding the complete study: Samples from collaborators originated in the United States, Italy and Spain and spanned both the acute and convalescent phases of COVID-19. The samples were drawn from two sources: the first 160 participants of the ongoing ImmuneRACE study, and 1,200 or so subjects contributed by 6 global collaborators. The prospective study material was composed of cDNA or gDNA derived from T cells, B-cell-depleted T cells, or PBMCs. Nearly every sample came with metadata listing a de-identified subject ID, COVID-19 status, age in years and sex. Subjects who had been exposed to COVID-19, were actively infected with it, or had recovered from it provided the deeply sampled blood TCRbeta repertoires that made up the dataset. The repertoires were released in a freely available public database intended as a resource for research on the immune response to SARS-CoV-2. Where HLA class I and class II types were available, the types were taken from metadata supplied by the sample provider, not from assay-based typing. The study at large found these results: How much clinical and demographic metadata was included differed by source and by participant, and the metadata was provided uncurated.

Participants in the prospective study were aged 18 to 89 years, lived in 20 to 30 United States geographic areas, and enrolled through a virtual design. In the prospective study, participants were assigned to cohorts based on the clinical history participants reported in a screening survey and a study questionnaire. Recovered participants in ImmuneRACE Cohort 3 were defined by two consecutive negative NP/OP PCR tests, clearance by a healthcare professional, or resolution of symptoms. Each participant in the prospective study had whole blood, serum and a nasopharyngeal or oropharyngeal swab collected by mobile phlebotomists. Prospective study participants could optionally give additional blood draws and questionnaires over an approximately two-month period. Before DNA extraction, prospective study blood samples were shipped either frozen or at room temperature. Concerning this clone: The antigen this receptor binds is unknown. The sample holds no much larger clone one base away, and base qualities are not on file.

The immunoSEQ Assay, a bias-controlled multiplex PCR, was used to amplify TCRbeta CDR3 regions from genomic DNA. On the authors' methods: The number of nucleated cells in each sample was estimated from the amplification of reference gene primers within the assay. To quantify the absolute abundance of each unique TCRbeta CDR3 rearrangement, sequence reads were collapsed and filtered. For each sample, productive Simpson clonality was calculated by taking the square root of Simpson's diversity index across productive rearrangements. TCRdb re-hosts the immuneACCESS table, in-frame sequences only. Its copies lack some clones; in the studies checked, an unresolved V gene accounts for under half of them, and the cause for the rest is not known. V and J calls and clone size follow that table, whereas D and trimming were derived from the DNA. For this sample there are fewer than 200,000 clones; approximately 80% appear just once. The ten largest clonotypes hold less than 15% of the sample.

V sheds 0 bases and J sheds 7 bases, leaving 6 bases between their ends. Reading from cysteine to phenylalanine, the CDR3 counts 11 amino acids. Of the read, only the CDR3 DNA is kept; its 33 bases are in frame from base 1. CDR1 is given as GTSNPN and CDR2 as SVGIG, both from the germline V gene (reference sequence). The chain is encoded by TRBV30 joined to TRBJ1-2; too little of a D gene remains to name it. The receptor was derived from a man in his forties or fifties who had recovered from COVID-19. Sequences were obtained from PBMCs or T cells enriched from blood (not recorded which). The nucleotide sequence is given as TGTGCCTGGAGTGTACTAAGTGGCTACACCTTC. Its product reads: CAWSVLSGYTF.